Below are 18 T cell receptor beta chains sequenced from a single sample in a study of blood T cell repertoires in COVID-19. The assay was immunoSEQ multiplex PCR, and TCRdb's table has in-frame clones only and misses some. The table includes roughly 230,000 clones, 80% to 85% detected once. The sample was PBMCs or T cells enriched from blood (not recorded which). The receptors stem from a man between 45 and 60 years old who had recovered from COVID-19.

The chain recombines TRBV7-9 with TRBJ1-5, with TRBD1 matching 7 bases. V shed 5 bases, J shed 1 base, and the junction held 5 bases outside the gene matches. The CDR3 loop spans 15 amino acids. CDR1 and CDR2 (germline): SEHNR, FQNEAQ (reference sequence). The CDR3 DNA reads TGTGCCAGCAGCCTCCCAGGGGGGAGCAATCAGCCCCAGCATTTT. Translating gives CASSLPGGSNQPQHF. Variable domain in full (rest from reference TRBV7-9 and TRBJ1-5): DTGVSQNPRHKITKRGQNVTFRCDPISEHNRLYWYRQTLGQGPEFLTYFQNEAQLEKSRLLSDRFSAERPKGSFSTLEIQRTEQGDSAMYLCASSLPGGSNQPQHFGDGTRLSIL.

The V call is TRBV30, the J call TRBJ1-5, with TRBD1 identical over 9 bases. This CDR3 is built from 15 residues. V dropped 0 bases and J dropped 4; count of bases not matched to a gene: 4. CDR1 and CDR2 from the germline V gene are GTSNPN and SVGIG (reference sequence). The CDR3 loop is CAWSVPTGGNQPQHF. The CDR3 bases are TGTGCCTGGAGTGTACCGACAGGGGGAAATCAGCCCCAGCATTTT.

The chain couples TRBV7-9 to TRBJ2-3, with 9 bases fitting TRBD2. The CDR3 is 16 residues long. V was pared by 2 bases and J by 7 bases, with 10 bases of the junction left unmatched. Looked up from germline, CDR1 is SEHNR and CDR2 is FQNEAQ (reference sequence). The CDR3 region is CASSLRGVAGAHTQYF. The CDR3 bases are TGTGCCAGCAGCTTACGCGGAGTAGCGGGAGCCCATACGCAGTATTTT.

This chain joins TRBV28 and TRBJ2-1; 8 bases match TRBD2. This CDR3 spans 15 amino acids. Germline assignment: CDR1 MDHEN and CDR2 SYDVKM. After removal of 6 bases from V and 7 bases from J, the junction contained 11 bases not matched to a gene. The CDR3 sequence: CASRRTSGAGNEQFF. CDR3 DNA: TGTGCCAGCAGACGTACTAGCGGAGCAGGTAATGAGCAGTTCTTC.

The rearrangement links TRBV6-2 or TRBV6-3 to TRBJ2-1; D might be TRBD1 (6 bases). V lost 3 bases, J lost 7 bases, and 13 bases lay in between. This CDR3 spans 14 amino acids. Germline CDR1 is MNHEY and CDR2 is SVGEGT. CDR3 amino acids: CASSYIIGGNEQFF. The CDR3 DNA sequence: TGTGCCAGCAGTTATATCATAGGGGGTAATGAGCAGTTCTTC.

This chain joins TRBV30 and TRBJ2-7; weak D call: TRBD2 (7 bases). The CDR3 extends over 14 amino acids. The V and J ends lost 0 bases and 2 bases respectively, with 11 bases between them. Germline values: CDR1 GTSNPN, CDR2 SVGIG (reference sequence). Here the CDR3 DNA reads TGTGCCTGGAGTGTCGGGGGGCCCGCCTACGAGCAGTACTTC. Its protein is CAWSVGGPAYEQYF.

The rearrangement uses TRBV7-2 and TRBJ1-5, with a weak D call TRBD1 (5 bases). The germline V gene has CDR1 SGHTA and CDR2 FQGNSA. The CDR3 is made up of 16 amino acids. With 1 base removed from V and 0 bases from J, the gap between germline ends came to 10 bases. CDR3 residues: CASSLGGSYSNQPQHF. The CDR3 region has the DNA TGTGCCAGCAGCTTAGGGGGCAGCTATAGCAATCAGCCCCAGCATTTT.

The CDR3: CASSEHGGSVEAFF. CDR3 bases: TGTGCCAGCAGTGAACACGGGGGGAGTGTTGAAGCTTTCTTT. The chain uses TRBV6-1 and TRBJ1-1, with D perhaps TRBD1 (5 bases). This CDR3 contains 14 residues. The germline gives CDR1 MNHNS, CDR2 SASEGT. Trimming pared 2 bases from V and 7 bases from J, leaving 14 bases between.

The CDR3 nucleotides read TGTGCCAGCAGCTTAGCGCGGGGTAGTGAGCAGTTCTTC. Its protein product is CASSLARGSEQFF. J is TRBJ2-1 and V is TRBV7-6; tentative D call: TRBD2 (6 bases). CDR3 length: 13 residues. CDR1 and CDR2 from the germline V gene are SGHVS and FNYEAQ. The V end lost 0 bases, the J end lost 9 bases, and 9 bases lay between the germline ends.

The chain carries TRBV30 and TRBJ2-2, with D perhaps TRBD1 (6 bases). The CDR3 length is 15 residues. The V end lost 0 bases, the J end lost 1 base, and 9 bases lay between the germline ends. Germline-derived CDR1 and CDR2 are GTSNPN and SVGIG (reference sequence). CDR3 loop: CAWSVPDRNTGELFF. As DNA, the CDR3 is TGTGCCTGGAGTGTACCGGACAGGAACACCGGGGAGCTGTTTTTT. The full variable domain, rest sourced from reference TRBV30 and TRBJ2-2, is SQTIHQWPATLVQPVGSPLSLECTVEGTSNPNLYWYRQAAGRGLQLLFYSVGIGQISSEVPQNLSASRPQDRQFILSSKKLLLSDSGFYLCAWSVPDRNTGELFFGEGSRLTVL.

V and J are TRBV7-2 and TRBJ2-3, with 13 bases lining up with TRBD2. Germline loops: CDR1 SGHTA, CDR2 FQGNSA. The length of the CDR3 is 17 residues. V lost 5 bases, J lost 1 base, and 6 bases stayed unmatched. CDR3 sequence: CASSQSTSGRGTDTQYF. DNA for the CDR3: TGTGCCAGCAGCCAGAGTACTAGCGGGAGGGGCACAGATACGCAGTATTTT.

The chain couples TRBV6-4 to TRBJ1-2; maybe TRBD1 (5 bases). Deletions cut 3 bases from V and 0 bases from J, with 11 bases between. The V gene's germline CDR1 is MRHNA and CDR2 SNTAGT. The CDR3 covers 15 residues. The CDR3 loop reads CASSEEGHTNYGYTF. The CDR3 DNA is TGTGCCAGCAGTGAAGAAGGACATACTAACTATGGCTACACCTTC.

The rearrangement uses TRBV6-1 and TRBJ2-7; TRBD2 aligns across 9 bases. Trimming at V came to 2 bases and at J to 6 bases, leaving 8 bases not matched to a gene. Germline CDR1 MNHNS, CDR2 SASEGT. The CDR3 runs to 15 residues. The CDR3 coding sequence is TGTGCCAGCAGTGAATTTGGCGGGAGGGCCTCCGAGCAGTACTTC. Encoded protein: CASSEFGGRASEQYF.

V gene TRBV5-5 combines with J gene TRBJ2-1; 8 bases are shared with TRBD1. Germline V gives CDR1 SGHKS, CDR2 YYEKEE (reference sequence). V lost 3 bases and J lost 7; bases outside the gene matches: 12. The CDR3 extends over 16 amino acids. The CDR3 sequence: CASSSITGQGMNEQFF. The CDR3 region has the DNA TGTGCCAGCAGCTCCATCACCGGACAGGGAATGAATGAGCAGTTCTTC.

The chain uses TRBV6-2 or TRBV6-3 and TRBJ1-1, with D possibly matching TRBD1 (5 bases). This CDR3 comprises 14 residues. V lost 4 bases and J 5 bases, leaving 14 bases between the germline ends. The germline V gene has CDR1 MNHEY and CDR2 SVGEGT. The CDR3 region has the DNA TGTGCCAGCAGTTGGACTAGGGGACGTACTGAAGCTTTCTTT. Amino acids: CASSWTRGRTEAFF.

The gene calls are TRBV5-1 and TRBJ2-3; 9 bases are a match to TRBD2. There are 16 residues in the CDR3. CDR1 and CDR2 (germline): SGHRS, YFSETQ. V gave up 0 bases and J gave up 4 bases; unmatched junction bases: 6. The DNA of the CDR3 is TGCGCCAGCAGCTTGGTGCCTGGCGGGGGGGCAGATACGCAGTATTTT. Protein sequence: CASSLVPGGGADTQYF.

The gene calls are TRBV10-1 and TRBJ1-1; D uncertain. Germline-derived CDR1 and CDR2 are WNHNN and SYGVQD (reference sequence). CDR3 size: 13 residues. V lost 6 bases and J 2 bases, leaving 10 bases between the germline ends. The CDR3 region is CASRADINTEAFF. The DNA for the CDR3 is TGCGCCAGCAGGGCTGACATTAACACTGAAGCTTTCTTT.

The sample holds one count of this clone. V gene TRBV7-9 combines with J gene TRBJ1-4; D uncertain. Germline CDR1 SEHNR, CDR2 FQNEAQ (reference sequence). This CDR3 has 16 amino acids. The V end was cut by 0 bases, the J end by 0 bases, with 8 bases between. In DNA, the CDR3 is TGTGCCAGCAGCTTAGCCCCTCTTGCAACTAATGAAAAACTGTTTTTT. Encoded protein: CASSLAPLATNEKLFF.